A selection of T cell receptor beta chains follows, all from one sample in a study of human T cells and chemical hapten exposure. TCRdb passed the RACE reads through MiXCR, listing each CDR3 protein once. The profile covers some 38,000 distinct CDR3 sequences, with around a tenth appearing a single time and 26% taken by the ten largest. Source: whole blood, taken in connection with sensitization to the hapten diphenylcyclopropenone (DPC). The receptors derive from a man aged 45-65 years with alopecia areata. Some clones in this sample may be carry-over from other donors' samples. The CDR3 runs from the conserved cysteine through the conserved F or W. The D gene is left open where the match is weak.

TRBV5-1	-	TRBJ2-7	CASSYDSAPAYEQYF
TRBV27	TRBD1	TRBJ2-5	CASSGQGSRKTQYF
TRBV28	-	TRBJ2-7	CASSLYGGPYEQYF
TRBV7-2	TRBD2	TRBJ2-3	CASSMGLASSRDTQYF
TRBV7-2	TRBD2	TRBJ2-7	CASSLLAGGSYEQYF
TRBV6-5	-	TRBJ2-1	CASSITGHGNEQFF
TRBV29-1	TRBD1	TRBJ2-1	CSVGGTGYNEQFF
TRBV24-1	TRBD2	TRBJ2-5	CATSDPGLAGGRETQYF
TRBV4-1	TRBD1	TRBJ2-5	CASSQDTGGRETQYF
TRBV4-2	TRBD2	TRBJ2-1	CASSQGSASGSNEQFF
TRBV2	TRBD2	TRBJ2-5	CASRGGSVETQYF
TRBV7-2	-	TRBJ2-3	CASQDGKGPDTQYF
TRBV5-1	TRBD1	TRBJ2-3	CASSLGTGWGTDTQYF
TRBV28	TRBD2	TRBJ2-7	CASTGLAREQYF
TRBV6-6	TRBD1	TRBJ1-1	CASSLGDSKAFF
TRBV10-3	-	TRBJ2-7	CAARSDRNEQYF
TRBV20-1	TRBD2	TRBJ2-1	CSARSGTSGYDEQFF
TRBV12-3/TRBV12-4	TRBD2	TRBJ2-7	CASSVLAESYEQYF
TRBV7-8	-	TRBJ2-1	CASSLAGPGAPDNEQFF
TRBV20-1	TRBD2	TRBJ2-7	CSAPTGAGGNEQYF
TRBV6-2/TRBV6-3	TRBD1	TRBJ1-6	CASSLSRTGRNSPLHF
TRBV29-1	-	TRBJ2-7	CSVERQAGYEQYF